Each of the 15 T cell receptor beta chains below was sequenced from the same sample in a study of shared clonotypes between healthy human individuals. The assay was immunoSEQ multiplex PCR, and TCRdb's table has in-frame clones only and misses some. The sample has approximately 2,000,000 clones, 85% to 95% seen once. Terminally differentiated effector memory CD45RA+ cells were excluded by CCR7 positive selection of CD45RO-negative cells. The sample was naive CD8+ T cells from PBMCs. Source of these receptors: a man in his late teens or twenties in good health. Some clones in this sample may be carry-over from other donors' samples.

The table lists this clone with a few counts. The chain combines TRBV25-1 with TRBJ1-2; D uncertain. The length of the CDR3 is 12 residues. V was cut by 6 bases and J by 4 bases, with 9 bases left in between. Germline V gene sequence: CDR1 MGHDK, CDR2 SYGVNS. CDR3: CASSVPSYGYTF. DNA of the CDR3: TGTGCCAGCAGCGTACCAAGCTATGGCTACACCTTC.

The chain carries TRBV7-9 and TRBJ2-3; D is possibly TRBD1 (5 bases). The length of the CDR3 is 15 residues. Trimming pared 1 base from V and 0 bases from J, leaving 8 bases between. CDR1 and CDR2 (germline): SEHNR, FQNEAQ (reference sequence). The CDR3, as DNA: TGTGCCAGCAGCTTAGGACAGTCTAGCACAGATACGCAGTATTTT. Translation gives CASSLGQSSTDTQYF.

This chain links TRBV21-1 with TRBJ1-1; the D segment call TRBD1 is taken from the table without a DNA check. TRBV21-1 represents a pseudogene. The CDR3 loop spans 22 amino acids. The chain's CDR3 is CASSKRFPGTGGGFRLNTEAFF. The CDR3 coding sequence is TGTGCCAGCAGCAAAAGATTCCCGGGGACAGGGGGAGGGTTCCGTCTGAACACTGAAGCTTTCTTT.

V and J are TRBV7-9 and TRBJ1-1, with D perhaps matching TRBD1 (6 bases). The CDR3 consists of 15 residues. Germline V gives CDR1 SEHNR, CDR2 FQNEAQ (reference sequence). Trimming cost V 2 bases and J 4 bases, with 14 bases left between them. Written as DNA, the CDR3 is TGTGCCAGCAGCTTAACACAGGGCCGGGGCACTGAAGCTTTCTTT. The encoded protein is CASSLTQGRGTEAFF. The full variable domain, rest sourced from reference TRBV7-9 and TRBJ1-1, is DTGVSQNPRHKITKRGQNVTFRCDPISEHNRLYWYRQTLGQGPEFLTYFQNEAQLEKSRLLSDRFSAERPKGSFSTLEIQRTEQGDSAMYLCASSLTQGRGTEAFFGQGTRLTVV.

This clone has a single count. The CDR3 nucleotides read TGCGCCAGCAGCCAAGATTCGGCGGGATTTTACAATGAGCAGTTCTTC. This codes for CASSQDSAGFYNEQFF. This chain uses TRBV4-1 with TRBJ2-1; D is perhaps TRBD2 (6 bases). This CDR3 region has 16 residues. Germline loops: CDR1 MGHRA, CDR2 YSYEKL. The V end was cut by 0 bases, the J end by 4 bases, with 13 bases between.

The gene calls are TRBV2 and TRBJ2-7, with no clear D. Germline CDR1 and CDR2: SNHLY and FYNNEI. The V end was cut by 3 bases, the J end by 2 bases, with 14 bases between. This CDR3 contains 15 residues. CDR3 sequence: CASSEHRTGTYEQYF. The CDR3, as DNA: TGTGCCAGCAGTGAGCATCGGACGGGCACCTACGAGCAGTACTTC.

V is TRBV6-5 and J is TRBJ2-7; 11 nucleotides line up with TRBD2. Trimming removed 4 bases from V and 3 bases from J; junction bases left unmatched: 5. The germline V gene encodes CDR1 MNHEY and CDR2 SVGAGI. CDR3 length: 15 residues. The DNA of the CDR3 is TGTGCCAGCAGTTTGAGACTAGCGGGATACTACGAGCAGTACTTC. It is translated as CASSLRLAGYYEQYF.

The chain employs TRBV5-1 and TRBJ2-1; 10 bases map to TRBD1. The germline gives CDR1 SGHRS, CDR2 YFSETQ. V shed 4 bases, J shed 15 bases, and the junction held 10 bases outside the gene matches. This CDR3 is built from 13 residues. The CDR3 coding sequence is TGCGCCAGCAGCCTGGGACAGGGGCTTGGTATGTTCTTC. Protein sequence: CASSLGQGLGMFF.

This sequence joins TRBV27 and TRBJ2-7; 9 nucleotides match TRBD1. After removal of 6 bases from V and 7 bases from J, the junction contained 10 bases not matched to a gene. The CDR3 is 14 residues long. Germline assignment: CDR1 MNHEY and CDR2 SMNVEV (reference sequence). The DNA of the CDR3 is TGTGCCAGCAGCCAGACAGGGGGGATCTTGGAGCAGTACTTC. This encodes CASSQTGGILEQYF.

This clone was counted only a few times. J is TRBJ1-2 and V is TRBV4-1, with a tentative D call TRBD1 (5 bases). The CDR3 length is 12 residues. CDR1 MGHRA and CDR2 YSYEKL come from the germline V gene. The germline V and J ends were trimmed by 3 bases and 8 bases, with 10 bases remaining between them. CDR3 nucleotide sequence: TGCGCCAGCAGCCAGACCAGGGAAGGCTACACCTTC. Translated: CASSQTREGYTF.

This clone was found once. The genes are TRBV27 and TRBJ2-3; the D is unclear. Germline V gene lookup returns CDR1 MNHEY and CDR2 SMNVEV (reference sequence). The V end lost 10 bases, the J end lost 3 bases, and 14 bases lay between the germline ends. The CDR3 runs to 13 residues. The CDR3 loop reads CATNRASTDTQYF. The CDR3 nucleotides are TGTGCCACCAACCGGGCGTCAACAGATACGCAGTATTTT.

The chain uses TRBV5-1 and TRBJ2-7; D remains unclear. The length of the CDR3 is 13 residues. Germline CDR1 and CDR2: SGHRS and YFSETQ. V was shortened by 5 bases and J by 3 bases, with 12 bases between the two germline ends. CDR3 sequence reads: CASRGSSLYEQYF. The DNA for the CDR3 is TGCGCCAGCAGAGGCAGCTCCCTCTACGAGCAGTACTTC.

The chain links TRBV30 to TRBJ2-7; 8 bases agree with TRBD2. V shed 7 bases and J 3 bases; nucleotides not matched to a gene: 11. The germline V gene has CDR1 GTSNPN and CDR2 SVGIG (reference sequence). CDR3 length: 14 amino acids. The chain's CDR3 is CAYKIAGLGYEQYF. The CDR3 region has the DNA TGTGCCTATAAGATAGCGGGGTTGGGCTACGAGCAGTACTTC.

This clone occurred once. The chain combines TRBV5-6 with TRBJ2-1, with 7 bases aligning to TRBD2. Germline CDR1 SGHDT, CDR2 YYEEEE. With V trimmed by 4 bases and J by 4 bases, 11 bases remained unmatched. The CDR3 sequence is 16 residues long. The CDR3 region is CASSNASGEGYNEQFF. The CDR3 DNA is TGTGCCAGCAGCAACGCTAGCGGAGAGGGGTACAATGAGCAGTTCTTC. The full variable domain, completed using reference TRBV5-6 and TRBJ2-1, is DAGVTQSPTHLIKTRGQQVTLRCSPKSGHDTVSWYQQALGQGPQFIFQYYEEEERQRGNFPDRFSGHQFPNYSSELNVNALLLGDSALYLCASSNASGEGYNEQFFGPGTRLTVL.

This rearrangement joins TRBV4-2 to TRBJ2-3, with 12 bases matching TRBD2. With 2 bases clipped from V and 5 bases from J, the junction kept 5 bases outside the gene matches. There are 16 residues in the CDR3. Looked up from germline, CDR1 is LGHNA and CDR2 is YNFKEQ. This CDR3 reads CASSQLAGGEGDTQYF. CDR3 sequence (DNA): TGTGCCAGCAGCCAACTAGCGGGAGGGGAGGGAGATACGCAGTATTTT.